These 19 T cell receptor beta chains originate from one sample sequenced in a study of technical replicates of blood from a few donors. The data were produced by immunoSEQ multiplex PCR, yet TCRdb's version contains in-frame clones alone and is incomplete. The sample includes 75,000 to 100,000 clones, 95% of them seen just once. The source material was T cells isolated from PBMCs. These receptors were taken from a human donor in good health.

About this clone: The junction and the germline gene differ at one end; a read error may be behind it. This sequence joins TRBV7-7 and TRBJ2-1, with D hard to call. The CDR3 sequence is 15 residues long. The germline V gene has CDR1 SSHAT and CDR2 FNYEAQ (reference sequence). The CDR3 coding sequence is TGTGCTAGCAGCTTAGAGCCCTCCGTATACAATGAGCAGTTCTTC. It codes for CASSLEPSVYNEQFF.

V gene TRBV20-1 combines with J gene TRBJ1-2; TRBD1 matches 7 bases. The CDR3 consists of 11 residues. CDR1 DFQATT and CDR2 SNEGSKA come from the germline V gene (reference sequence). The CDR3: CRSYRGRGYTF. CDR3 bases: TGCAGGTCGTACAGGGGACGCGGCTACACCTTC.

This chain connects TRBV23-1 to TRBJ1-1; 8 bases are shared with TRBD1. TRBV23-1 qualifies as an ORF whose function is uncertain. The CDR3 contains 14 residues. The V and J ends lost 3 bases and 9 bases, in that order; junction bases with no gene match: 9. CDR3 DNA sequence: TGCGCCAGCAGTCAGGGCAGGGGGCCCTCGCAAGCTTTCTTT. Protein sequence: CASSQGRGPSQAFF.

This sequence joins TRBV29-1 and TRBJ2-7; TRBD1 aligns across 9 bases. From germline, CDR1 is SQVTM and CDR2 ANQGSEA. This CDR3 contains 15 residues. Unmatched junction bases numbered 12, after V lost 5 bases and J lost 4 bases. CDR3 amino acids: CSVILTGGDEYEQYF. The CDR3 DNA is TGCAGCGTTATACTAACAGGGGGCGACGAGTACGAGCAGTACTTC.

V gene TRBV11-2 combines with J gene TRBJ1-4; TRBD1 might be the D (5 bases). Trimming took off 2 bases at V and 7 bases at J, with 11 bases between the two ends. Germline V gene sequence: CDR1 SGHAT, CDR2 FQNNGV. This CDR3 spans 14 amino acids. CDR3 in amino acids: CASSLSQGFEKLFF. DNA of the CDR3: TGTGCCAGCAGCTTATCGCAGGGATTTGAAAAACTGTTTTTT.

This chain links TRBV5-1 with TRBJ2-5; 9 bases align to TRBD2. The germline CDR1 and CDR2 sequences are SGHRS and YFSETQ. V shed 0 bases and J 2 bases; nucleotides not matched to a gene: 5. This CDR3 has 16 residues. CDR3 amino acids: CASSLGLAGDQETQYF. The CDR3 bases are TGCGCCAGCAGCTTGGGGTTAGCGGGAGATCAAGAGACCCAGTACTTC.

This rearrangement joins TRBV6-1 to TRBJ1-5; 11 bases align to TRBD1. Looked up from germline, CDR1 is MNHNS and CDR2 is SASEGT. V shed 7 bases, J shed 5 bases, and the junction held 4 bases outside the gene matches. There are 14 residues in the CDR3. The CDR3 coding sequence is TGTGCCAGCATGGACAGGGGGCTCTATCAGCCCCAGCATTTT. Translation: CASMDRGLYQPQHF.

The rearrangement uses TRBV6-5 and TRBJ1-4; possibly TRBD1 for D (6 bases). Trimming left V 4 bases short and J 3 bases short, with 12 bases between. Germline-derived CDR1 and CDR2 are MNHEY and SVGAGI. The CDR3 spans 15 residues. CDR3 sequence (DNA): TGTGCCAGCAGTTTGTTGGGACAACCTAATGAAAAACTGTTTTTT. Encoded protein: CASSLLGQPNEKLFF.

The chain links TRBV10-1 to TRBJ2-3; 9 nucleotides align to TRBD2. V was clipped by 8 bases and J by 2 bases; unmatched bases: 17. CDR3 length: 18 amino acids. In germline, CDR1 is WNHNN, CDR2 SYGVQD (reference sequence). The CDR3 sequence: CASAGGRLAEYHTDTQYF. In DNA form, the CDR3 reads TGCGCCAGCGCTGGAGGGAGACTAGCGGAATACCACACAGATACGCAGTATTTT.

This rearrangement joins TRBV7-2 to TRBJ2-7; the match to TRBD2 covers 9 bases. The V and J ends lost 1 base and 5 bases, in that order; junction bases with no gene match: 3. Germline CDR1 and CDR2: SGHTA and FQGNSA. The CDR3 runs 14 residues. The CDR3: CASSLGGGADEQYF. In DNA, the CDR3 is TGTGCCAGCAGCTTAGGCGGGGGGGCCGACGAGCAGTACTTC.

This clone was picked up one time. The chain has TRBV27 and TRBJ2-2; 8 bases line up with TRBD2. The junction had 9 bases not matched to a gene; V was cut back by 8 bases and J by 4 bases. The length of the CDR3 is 15 residues. Germline-derived CDR1 and CDR2 are MNHEY and SMNVEV (reference sequence). The CDR3 coding sequence is TGTGCCAGCGCCCCTCCGGGAGGGGTCACCGGGGAGCTGTTTTTT. Its translation is CASAPPGGVTGELFF.

The V and J genes are TRBV29-1 and TRBJ1-2; D is undetermined. Germline CDR1 reads SQVTM; CDR2 reads ANQGSEA. V lost 2 bases and J lost 4, with 8 bases in between. CDR3 length: 12 amino acids. The CDR3, as DNA: TGCAGCGTTGAACAGAGGAGCTATGGCTACACCTTC. Its protein is CSVEQRSYGYTF.

CDR3 DNA: TGTGCCAGCAGGTTAGCGGGGGGGAGATACGAGCAGTACTTC. It yields the protein CASRLAGGRYEQYF. The V and J genes are TRBV28 and TRBJ2-7, with 11 bases fitting TRBD2. The CDR3 covers 14 residues. The germline CDR1 and CDR2 sequences are MDHEN and SYDVKM. J gave up 4 bases and V 6 bases, and 5 bases lay outside the gene matches. The variable domain in full, completed from reference TRBV28 and TRBJ2-7, reads DVKVTQSSRYLVKRTGEKVFLECVQDMDHENMFWYRQDPGLGLRLIYFSYDVKMKEKGDIPEGYSVSREKKERFSLILESASTNQTSMYLCASRLAGGRYEQYFGPGTRLTVT.

The chain combines TRBV6-4 with TRBJ2-5, with D uncertain. Trimming pared 4 bases from V and 5 bases from J, leaving 2 bases between. The CDR3 runs to 10 residues. Per the germline V gene, CDR1 is MRHNA and CDR2 is SNTAGT. CDR3 bases: TGTGCCAGCAGTGCGGAGACCCAGTACTTC. Residues: CASSAETQYF.

The J gene is TRBJ2-5, the V gene TRBV30; 7 nucleotides line up with TRBD1. CDR3 length: 20 amino acids. Germline lookup yields CDR1 GTSNPN and CDR2 SVGIG (reference sequence). V shed 0 bases, J shed 9 bases, and the junction held 28 bases outside the gene matches. The CDR3 DNA sequence: TGTGCCTGGAGTGTAGGGGCCTTCAAGGCCGGGACAGCGGTGGTTAGGTCCCAGTACTTC. Translation gives CAWSVGAFKAGTAVVRSQYF.

The V gene is TRBV6-1, the J gene TRBJ2-7; 9 bases match TRBD2. V trimming: 6 bases; J trimming: 6 bases; junction bases outside the gene matches: 12. Germline CDR1 MNHNS, CDR2 SASEGT. The CDR3 extends over 15 amino acids. The DNA of the CDR3 is TGTGCCAGCAGAGGCGAGGCAGCGGGGGGCCTCGAGCAGTACTTC. It yields the protein CASRGEAAGGLEQYF.

The V gene is TRBV27, the J gene TRBJ2-7; TRBD1 might be the D (6 bases). V lost 2 bases and J lost 11, with 19 bases in between. Germline V lookup: CDR1 MNHEY, CDR2 SMNVEV (reference sequence). CDR3 size: 14 residues. The chain's CDR3 is CASSLTPNYRVEYF. CDR3 nucleotides: TGTGCCAGCAGTTTAACGCCGAACTACAGGGTGGAGTACTTC.

V usage is TRBV7-8 and J usage is TRBJ2-2, with 8 bases aligning to TRBD2. CDR1 SGHVS and CDR2 FQNEAQ come from the germline V gene. The junction had 7 bases not matched to a gene; V was cut back by 0 bases and J by 7 bases. CDR3 length: 16 amino acids. The CDR3 protein is CASSLALSGGVGELFF. CDR3 DNA: TGTGCCAGCAGCTTAGCGCTGTCGGGAGGGGTCGGGGAGCTGTTTTTT.

The rearrangement uses TRBV5-1 and TRBJ2-5; tentative D call: TRBD1 (6 bases). The germline V gene encodes CDR1 SGHRS and CDR2 YFSETQ. Trimming left V 4 bases short and J 1 base short, with 11 bases between. The CDR3 consists of 14 residues. The chain's CDR3 is CASSPGQSQETQYF. Written as DNA, the CDR3 is TGCGCCAGCAGCCCCGGACAGAGCCAAGAGACCCAGTACTTC.